This TCR beta chain is drawn from a study of blood T cell repertoires in COVID-19. At the level of the study: Sites across the United States, Italy and Spain contributed samples from acute and convalescent COVID-19. Sample material is recorded as cDNA or gDNA derived from T cells, B-cell-depleted T cells, or PBMCs.

The CDR3 consists of 15 residues. V was shortened by 6 bases and J by 0 bases, with 15 bases between the two germline ends. Germline V gene data show CDR1 as MNHEY and CDR2 as SVGAGI. Source study methods: Amplification with reference gene primers provided the estimates of nucleated cell counts. The assay was immunoSEQ multiplex PCR, and TCRdb's table has in-frame clones only and misses some. V, J and clone size are those of that table, while D and trimming were read from the DNA. Among approximately 290,000 clones listed, approximately 89% were seen once. Seattle-derived patients entered the study during active infection and were followed longitudinally.

V and J are TRBV6-5 and TRBJ2-7; tentative D call: TRBD2 (7 bases). The sequenced sample was peripheral blood. The sequence derives from a woman aged 25 to 39 with COVID-19, enrolled during active disease. In DNA form, the CDR3 reads TGTGCCAGCAGCCCCTTGGGGGGGGCCTCCTACGAGCAGTACTTC. Translating gives CASSPLGGASYEQYF.